The 2 T cell receptor beta chains below were found in one sample sequenced in a study of human T cells and chemical hapten exposure (dated by TCRdb to the early 2020s). What the time point label conveys for this sample: patch test 3, about 24 weeks after DPC sensitization. This sample's treatment or condition label indicates: therapeutic diphenylcyclopropenone sensitization with weekly scalp DPC. Libraries were made using RACE. Sequencing was performed on a NextSeq 500. Starting from the raw public reads, TCRdb applied fastp trimming at Q25, assembled clones with MiXCR and retained in-frame beta chains. One record per CDR3 amino acid sequence lists the most common genes and DNA. The sample has about 160,000 distinct CDR3 sequences on record, about a quarter of them singletons. The top ten hold about 2% of the sample. The sequencing used whole blood, collected in connection with sensitization to the hapten diphenylcyclopropenone (DPC). The receptor source for this set is a woman aged 18-29 years with alopecia areata. Some clones in this sample may be carry-over from other donors' samples.

V usage is TRBV6-2 or TRBV6-3 and J usage is TRBJ2-1; D is unresolved. Trimming removed 2 bases from V and 0 bases from J, with 11 bases in between. The germline V gene encodes CDR1 MNHEY and CDR2 SVGEGT. This CDR3 region has 16 residues. The CDR3 DNA follows: TGTGCCAGCAGTTACCTCCCGGAAAACTCCTACAATGAGCAGTTCTTC. It translates to CASSYLPENSYNEQFF.

This clonotype was counted at least ten times. The chain uses TRBV4-1 and TRBJ2-7; the match to TRBD2 covers 10 bases. Germline V CDR1 and CDR2: MGHRA, YSYEKL. Unmatched junction bases numbered 9, after V lost 4 bases and J lost 6 bases. The CDR3 consists of 15 residues. CDR3 region: CASSPSGTSEGEQYF. CDR3 nucleotides: TGCGCCAGCAGCCCATCCGGGACTAGCGAGGGCGAGCAGTACTTC.